These 4 T cell receptor beta chains were sequenced from one sample in a study of blood T cell repertoires in COVID-19. Produced via immunoSEQ multiplex PCR; TCRdb's table is partial and in-frame only. The sample includes about 250,000 clones, 75% to 95% seen only once; the top ten take under 2.5%. The sample taken for sequencing was PBMCs or T cells enriched from blood (not recorded which). Receptors were obtained from a woman aged 18-29 years who had recovered from COVID-19.

The chain links TRBV5-4 to TRBJ1-2, with 8 bases lining up with TRBD1. Per germline, CDR1 SGHNT and CDR2 YYREEE (reference sequence). The trim removed 3 bases at V and 6 bases at J, leaving 7 bases unmatched. The CDR3 has 14 residues. CDR3 bases: TGTGCCAGCAGCTGGACAGGGATCGTCAATGGCTACACCTTC. Its translation: CASSWTGIVNGYTF. The entire variable domain, with the rest obtained from reference TRBV5-4 and TRBJ1-2, is as follows: ETGVTQSPTHLIKTRGQQVTLRCSSQSGHNTVSWYQQALGQGPQFIFQYYREEENGRGNFPPRFSGLQFPNYSSELNVNALELDDSALYLCASSWTGIVNGYTFGSGTRLTVV.

The chain employs TRBV28 and TRBJ1-2, with 8 bases aligning to TRBD1. The CDR3 extends over 14 amino acids. Per the germline V gene, CDR1 is MDHEN and CDR2 is SYDVKM. V gave up 4 bases and J gave up 4 bases; unmatched junction bases: 5. CDR3 amino acids: CASSSGQEIYGYTF. For the CDR3, the DNA is TGTGCCAGCAGTTCGGGACAGGAAATCTATGGCTACACCTTC.

This clone was recorded at least ten times. The genes are TRBV15 and TRBJ2-2, with D uncertain. The CDR3 is made up of 15 amino acids. CDR1 and CDR2 from the germline V gene are LNHNV and YYDKDF (reference sequence). Trimming took off 0 bases at V and 3 bases at J, with 8 bases between the two ends. The DNA of the CDR3 is TGTGCCACCAGCAGAGAGGAGCAGCACACCGGGGAGCTGTTTTTT. Protein: CATSREEQHTGELFF.

The chain carries TRBV9 and TRBJ1-1; D is uncertain. From germline, CDR1 is SGDLS and CDR2 YYNGEE. The CDR3 has 14 residues. With 0 bases removed from V and 4 bases from J, the gap between germline ends came to 10 bases. This chain's CDR3 is CASSVELGSTEAFF. The CDR3 bases are TGTGCCAGCAGCGTAGAGTTGGGGAGCACTGAAGCTTTCTTT.